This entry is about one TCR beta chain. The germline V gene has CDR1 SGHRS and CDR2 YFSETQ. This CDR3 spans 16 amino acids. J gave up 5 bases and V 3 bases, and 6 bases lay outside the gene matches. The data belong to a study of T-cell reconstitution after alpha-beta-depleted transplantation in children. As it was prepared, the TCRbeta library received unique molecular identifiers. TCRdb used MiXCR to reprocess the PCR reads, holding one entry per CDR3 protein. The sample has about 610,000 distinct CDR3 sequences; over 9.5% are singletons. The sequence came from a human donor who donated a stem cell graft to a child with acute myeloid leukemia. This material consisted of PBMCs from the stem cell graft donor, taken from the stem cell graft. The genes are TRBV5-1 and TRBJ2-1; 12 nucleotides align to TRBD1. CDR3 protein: CASSWGTGGAHNEQFF. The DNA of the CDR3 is TGCGCCAGCAGCTGGGGGACAGGGGGCGCCCACAATGAGCAGTTCTTC.